These 4 T cell receptor beta chains were sequenced from one sample in a study of PD-1 blockade in classical Hodgkin lymphoma. All patients experienced relapse after autologous stem cell transplantation, and brentuximab vedotin exposure was variable. Measured with immunoSEQ multiplex PCR; TCRdb has only the in-frame clones, and not every one. This sample yields some 38,000 clones, of which 76% are seen a single time; roughly 16% belongs to the top ten. The sample consisted of peripheral blood mononuclear cells (PBMCs), taken before the second cycle of nivolumab. The source is a human donor with classical Hodgkin lymphoma.

V gene TRBV19 combines with J gene TRBJ1-4; possibly TRBD1 for D (6 bases). The CDR3 consists of 13 residues. V lost 4 bases and J lost 7, with 10 bases in between. CDR1 is LNHDA and CDR2 is SQIVND in the germline V gene (reference sequence). This CDR3 is CASSTQGGEKLFF. CDR3 nucleotides: TGTGCCAGTAGTACACAGGGTGGTGAAAAACTGTTTTTT.

This chain connects TRBV10-2 to TRBJ1-2, with 9 bases matching TRBD1. CDR3 size: 15 residues. The J segment lost 5 bases and the V segment lost 6 bases, leaving 10 bases of the junction unmatched. CDR1 WSHSY and CDR2 SAAADI come from the germline V gene. CDR3 region: CASSTGTGTGYGYTF. For the CDR3, the DNA is TGCGCCAGCAGCACCGGGACAGGGACAGGGTATGGCTACACCTTC.

The rearrangement links TRBV4-1 to TRBJ2-3, with D perhaps being TRBD1 or TRBD2 (5 bases each). The germline V gene has CDR1 MGHRA and CDR2 YSYEKL. V lost 1 base and J 4 bases, leaving 12 bases between the germline ends. This CDR3 has 15 residues. CDR3: CASSQVIGGPDTQYF. CDR3 DNA: TGCGCCAGCAGCCAAGTTATTGGGGGACCAGATACGCAGTATTTT.

This clone was seen only once. The gene calls are TRBV5-5 and TRBJ1-5; TRBD1 is a possible D gene (5 bases). CDR1 SGHKS and CDR2 YYEKEE come from the germline V gene (reference sequence). V dropped 0 bases and J dropped 7 bases, with 14 bases sitting between them. The CDR3 totals 15 residues. Here the CDR3 DNA reads TGTGCCAGCAGCTTGGGGCCCCACCGGGGCCAGCCCCAGCATTTT. Its protein is CASSLGPHRGQPQHF.